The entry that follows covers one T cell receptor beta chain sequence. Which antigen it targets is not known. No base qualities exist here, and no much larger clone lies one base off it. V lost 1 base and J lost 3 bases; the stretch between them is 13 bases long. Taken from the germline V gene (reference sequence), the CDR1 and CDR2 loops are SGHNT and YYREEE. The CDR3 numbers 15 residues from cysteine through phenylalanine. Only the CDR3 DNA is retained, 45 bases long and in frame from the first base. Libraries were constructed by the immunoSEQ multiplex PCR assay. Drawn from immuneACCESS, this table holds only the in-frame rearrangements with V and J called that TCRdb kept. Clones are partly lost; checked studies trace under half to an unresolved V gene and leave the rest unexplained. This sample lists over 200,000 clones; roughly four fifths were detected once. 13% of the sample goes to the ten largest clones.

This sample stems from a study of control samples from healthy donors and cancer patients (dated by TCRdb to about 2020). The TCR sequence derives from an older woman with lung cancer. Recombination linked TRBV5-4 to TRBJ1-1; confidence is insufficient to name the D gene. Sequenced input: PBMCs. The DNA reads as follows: TGTGCCAGCAGCTTGTTCGGTAGCAGGTACACTGAAGCTTTCTTT. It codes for CASSLFGSRYTEAFF.